Listed here are 9 T cell receptor beta chains from one sample, sequenced in a study of radiotherapy plus CTLA-4 blockade in lung cancer. Libraries were prepared by immunoSEQ multiplex PCR; TCRdb keeps only in-frame clonotypes and omits some of them. This sample has about 80,000 clones, with 60% to 85% found just once. The source material was peripheral blood, sampled from a patient treated with radiotherapy plus ipilimumab. All receptors come from a human donor with non-small cell lung cancer whose response to radiotherapy plus ipilimumab could not be evaluated. Some clones in this sample may be carry-over from other donors' samples.

The chain joins TRBV6-5 to TRBJ2-3, with 15 bases matching TRBD2. Germline lookup yields CDR1 MNHEY and CDR2 SVGAGI. CDR3 length equals 13 residues. Trimming removed 4 bases from V and 12 bases from J; junction bases left unmatched: 2. CDR3 amino acids: CASSSGLAGGQYF. As DNA, the CDR3 is TGTGCCAGCAGTTCGGGACTAGCGGGGGGTCAGTATTTT.

The chain is built from TRBV6-5 and TRBJ1-1; TRBD1 agrees at 8 bases. The CDR3 loop spans 14 amino acids. The V gene's germline CDR1 is MNHEY and CDR2 SVGAGI. J lost 1 base, V lost 7 bases, and 5 bases had no gene match. The CDR3 loop reads CASTPGQGNTEAFF. For the CDR3, the DNA is TGTGCCAGCACCCCCGGACAGGGGAACACTGAAGCTTTCTTT.

This clone turned up a few times. V gene TRBV5-6 combines with J gene TRBJ2-1, with 7 nucleotides matching TRBD1. Germline values: CDR1 SGHDT, CDR2 YYEEEE. The CDR3 covers 17 residues. V lost 0 bases to trimming and J lost 0 bases; unmatched junction nucleotides: 6. The CDR3 loop is CASSLEQGLSSYNEQFF. The CDR3 nucleotides are TGTGCCAGCAGCTTGGAACAGGGGTTGTCCTCCTACAATGAGCAGTTCTTC. Complete variable domain (other parts from reference TRBV5-6 and TRBJ2-1): DAGVTQSPTHLIKTRGQQVTLRCSPKSGHDTVSWYQQALGQGPQFIFQYYEEEERQRGNFPDRFSGHQFPNYSSELNVNALLLGDSALYLCASSLEQGLSSYNEQFFGPGTRLTVL.

The CDR3 protein is CASRDRRNTEAFF. The CDR3 coding sequence is TGTGCCAGCCGGGACAGGAGGAACACTGAAGCTTTCTTT. The chain recombines TRBV6-5 with TRBJ1-1, with TRBD1 identical over 8 bases. The CDR3 is made up of 13 amino acids. V lost 8 bases to trimming and J lost 1 base; unmatched junction nucleotides: 3. Germline CDR1 reads MNHEY; CDR2 reads SVGAGI.

A few counts support this clone. The chain links TRBV2 to TRBJ2-1, with 7 bases that match TRBD1. The CDR3 extends over 13 amino acids. Looked up from germline, CDR1 is SNHLY and CDR2 is FYNNEI. J lost 8 bases, V lost 4 bases, and 5 bases had no gene match. CDR3 coding DNA: TGTGCCAGCAGTGCGGGACAGACTTATGAGCAGTTCTTC. As protein: CASSAGQTYEQFF.

This clone came up once. J is TRBJ1-5 and V is TRBV19; TRBD1 is a possible D gene (5 bases). CDR1 LNHDA and CDR2 SQIVND come from the germline V gene (reference sequence). The CDR3 extends over 15 amino acids. The V gene lost 1 base and the J gene lost 5 bases, with 12 bases spanning the gap. The DNA for the CDR3 is TGTGCCAGTAGTATAGGCGCAGGGCTTGATCAGCCCCAGCATTTT. Its translation is CASSIGAGLDQPQHF.

The gene calls are TRBV6-5 and TRBJ1-1; no firm D call. The CDR3 contains 14 residues. The germline CDR1 and CDR2 sequences are MNHEY and SVGAGI. Trimming pared 2 bases from V and 3 bases from J, leaving 10 bases between. The CDR3 bases are TGTGCCAGCAGTTACACCTGGCGGGACACTGAAGCTTTCTTT. It codes for CASSYTWRDTEAFF.

This chain joins TRBV9 and TRBJ2-2; 7 bases map to TRBD1. The CDR3 runs to 15 residues. Germline V lookup: CDR1 SGDLS, CDR2 YYNGEE. Unmatched junction bases numbered 5, after V lost 2 bases and J lost 4 bases. The CDR3 reads CASSVAGGSTGELFF. The CDR3 nucleotides are TGTGCCAGCAGCGTGGCAGGGGGTTCCACCGGGGAGCTGTTTTTT.

The rearrangement links TRBV6-5 to TRBJ2-4; the D gene is possibly TRBD2 (5 bases). The CDR3 is 15 amino acids. V was trimmed by 8 bases and J by 6 bases, leaving 20 bases between them. Germline V CDR1 and CDR2: MNHEY, SVGAGI. This chain's CDR3 is CASGPRGLLGNIQYF. The CDR3 DNA follows: TGTGCCAGCGGACCGAGAGGGTTACTTGGAAACATTCAGTACTTC.